The rows below give T cell receptor beta chains drawn from one sample of a study of Ad26.COV2.S vaccination and SARS-CoV-2 variants. Libraries were prepared by immunoSEQ multiplex PCR; TCRdb keeps only in-frame clonotypes and omits some of them. The profile covers about 330,000 clones, with 90% appearing a single time and 4.5% to 7% taken by the ten largest. Specimen: peripheral blood, collected in a trial of Ad26.COV2.S vaccine versus placebo. These receptors all come from a person aged 18 to 59 who received the Ad26.COV2.S COVID-19 vaccine or a placebo. CDR3s include the opening cysteine and the closing phenylalanine or tryptophan. The D gene is left open where the match is weak. Size values are once, few and many counts, or a class for expanded clones, and some rows have none.

CASSQEGTGANYGYTF	TGCGCCAGCAGCCAAGAGGGGACAGGGGCCAACTATGGCTACACCTTC	TRBV4-3	TRBJ1-2	once	TRBD1
CASSLVGASRGSSYNEQFF	TGCGCCAGCAGCTTGGTTGGCGCTTCACGGGGGTCATCCTACAATGAGCAGTTCTTC	TRBV5-1	TRBJ2-1	-	-
CASSLTNSHGYTF	TGTGCCAGCAGCCTCACTAACTCACATGGCTACACCTTC	TRBV7-2	TRBJ1-2	-	-
CASLNPIVEKLFF	TGTGCCAGCCTCAACCCTATTGTTGAAAAACTGTTTTTT	TRBV5-8	TRBJ1-4	-	-
CASSLGPQGSPLHF	TGTGCCAGCAGCTTAGGGCCGCAGGGTTCACCCCTCCACTTT	TRBV7-2	TRBJ1-6	-	-
CASSGDGSYEQYF	TGTGCCAGCAGTGGGGACGGATCCTACGAGCAGTACTTC	TRBV2	TRBJ2-7	-	-
CASWTGGYNVYGYTF	TGTGCCAGCTGGACAGGGGGCTATAATGTCTATGGCTACACCTTC	TRBV28	TRBJ1-2	-	TRBD1
CASSQDWRGTEAFF	TGTGCCAGCAGCCAAGATTGGAGGGGAACTGAAGCTTTCTTT	TRBV3-1/TRBV3-2	TRBJ1-1	-	-
CASSYSTGDEKLFF	TGTGCCAGCAGTTACTCAACGGGGGATGAAAAACTGTTTTTT	TRBV6-5	TRBJ1-4	-	-
CASSVGVNNEQFF	TGTGCCAGCAGCGTGGGGGTGAACAATGAGCAGTTCTTC	TRBV9	TRBJ2-1	-	-
CASSPRDNYGYTF	TGTGCCAGCTCACCCCGGGACAACTATGGCTACACCTTC	TRBV18	TRBJ1-2	few	-
CASSFQGAGQPQHF	TGTGCCAGCAGCTTCCAGGGGGCCGGGCAGCCCCAGCATTTT	TRBV5-4	TRBJ1-5	once	TRBD1
CASSNGEQQTTSTDTQYF	TGTGCCAGCAGCAATGGGGAACAGCAGACTACTAGCACAGATACGCAGTATTTT	TRBV21-1	TRBJ2-3	-	-
CSVSRTAIVLNTEAFF	TGCAGCGTCTCACGGACAGCGATAGTTTTGAACACTGAAGCTTTCTTT	TRBV29-1	TRBJ1-1	-	-
CASSLDLVPFSGNTIYF	TGTGCCAGCAGCCTCGATCTGGTCCCCTTCTCTGGAAACACCATATATTTT	TRBV7-2	TRBJ1-3	-	-
CASGLGLRGLAGEETQYF	TGTGCTAGTGGTTTGGGTCTACGGGGACTAGCGGGAGAAGAGACCCAGTACTTC	TRBV12-5	TRBJ2-5	-	TRBD2
CSVLDRVEETQYF	TGCAGCGTTCTTGACAGGGTAGAAGAGACCCAGTACTTC	TRBV29-1	TRBJ2-5	-	TRBD1
CASSLVAGDFDYGYTF	TGCGCCAGCAGCTTGGTTGCAGGGGATTTTGACTATGGCTACACCTTC	TRBV5-1	TRBJ1-2	-	-
CASSLGSPSYEQYF	TGCGCCAGCAGCTTGGGGAGCCCTTCCTACGAGCAGTACTTC	TRBV5-1	TRBJ2-7	once	-
CASSLDRGDTIYF	TGTGCCAGCAGCCTCGACAGGGGGGACACCATATATTTT	TRBV7-2	TRBJ1-3	-	TRBD1
CASSPGPPNTEAFF	TGTGCCAGCAGTCCCGGACCGCCTAACACTGAAGCTTTCTTT	TRBV5-6	TRBJ1-1	-	-
CASSGQNSGNTIYF	TGTGCCAGCTCGGGACAGAACTCTGGAAACACCATATATTTT	TRBV18	TRBJ1-3	-	TRBD1
CASSIYGGGSTEAFF	TGTGCCAGCAGCATCTATGGGGGCGGGAGCACTGAAGCTTTCTTT	TRBV2	TRBJ1-1	-	-
CASSPRGENTEAFF	TGTGCCAGCAGTCCCAGGGGAGAGAACACTGAAGCTTTCTTT	TRBV28	TRBJ1-1	-	-
CASNEPRIRGNTGELFF	TGTGCCAGCAATGAGCCGCGGATTCGGGGGAACACCGGGGAGCTGTTTTTT	TRBV6-1	TRBJ2-2	-	-
CASSARYTDTQYF	TGTGCCAGCAGCGCCCGATATACAGATACGCAGTATTTT	TRBV7-2	TRBJ2-3	-	-
CASSFFRENTIYF	TGTGCCAGCAGCTTCTTCAGGGAAAACACCATATATTTT	TRBV7-9	TRBJ1-3	once	-
CASSPINEKLFF	TGCGCCAGCAGCCCCATTAATGAAAAACTGTTTTTT	TRBV4-1	TRBJ1-4	-	-
CASSQEGDQPQHF	TGCGCCAGCAGCCAAGAGGGGGACCAGCCCCAGCATTTT	TRBV4-3	TRBJ1-5	-	-
CASSSEATGADYGYTF	TGTGCCAGCAGTTCCGAAGCGACAGGGGCGGACTATGGCTACACCTTC	TRBV6-2/TRBV6-3	TRBJ1-2	-	TRBD1
CASGLAGDSGANVLTF	TGTGCTAGTGGTTTGGCCGGGGACTCTGGGGCCAACGTCCTGACTTTC	TRBV12-5	TRBJ2-6	once	-
CASGLPDGWVGYTF	TGTGCTAGTGGTTTGCCCGACGGGTGGGTGGGCTACACCTTC	TRBV12-5	TRBJ1-2	-	-
CASSQGLKSYGYTF	TGTGCCAGCAGCCAAGGGTTGAAGAGCTATGGCTACACCTTC	TRBV3-1/TRBV3-2	TRBJ1-2	-	-
CASSDDRANTEAFF	TGTGCCAGCAGCGACGACAGGGCGAACACTGAAGCTTTCTTT	TRBV7-8	TRBJ1-1	-	TRBD1
CASSQAKVAEAFF	TGCGCCAGCAGTCAGGCTAAGGTAGCTGAAGCTTTCTTT	TRBV23-1	TRBJ1-1	-	-
CASSLIGNEQFF	TGTGCCAGCAGTTTAATCGGTAATGAGCAGTTCTTC	TRBV12-3/TRBV12-4	TRBJ2-1	-	-
CASSSPGGGMNTEAFF	TGCGCCAGCAGCTCCCCCGGGGGGGGAATGAACACTGAAGCTTTCTTT	TRBV4-1	TRBJ1-1	-	-
CASSLGRSTGEGYTF	TGTGCCAGCAGCTTAGGGCGTTCGACGGGTGAGGGCTACACCTTC	TRBV7-9	TRBJ1-2	-	-
CASSLAGAGSGNTIYF	TGCGCCAGCAGCTTGGCCGGTGCGGGCTCAGGAAACACCATATATTTT	TRBV5-1	TRBJ1-3	few	-
CASSLGGQSAEQFF	TGTGCCAGCAGCTTAGGGGGGCAGAGTGCTGAGCAGTTCTTC	TRBV11-3	TRBJ2-1	-	-
CASSETQTEAFF	TGTGCCAGCAGCGAGACTCAGACTGAAGCTTTCTTT	TRBV11-2	TRBJ1-1	-	-
CASSYSHVAYNEQFF	TGTGCCAGCAGTTATTCCCATGTAGCGTACAATGAGCAGTTCTTC	TRBV6-5	TRBJ2-1	once	-
CASSSRGFGGTDTQYF	TGTGCCAGCAGCTCACGGGGTTTCGGGGGAACAGATACGCAGTATTTT	TRBV7-6	TRBJ2-3	-	-
CASSSYRVGATYEQYF	TGTGCCAGCAGCTCATACAGGGTAGGAGCTACATACGAGCAGTACTTC	TRBV7-2	TRBJ2-7	-	-
CASAGQGGHTEAFF	TGTGCCAGCGCGGGCCAGGGGGGGCACACTGAAGCTTTCTTT	TRBV7-8	TRBJ1-1	-	TRBD1
CASSFSPGQGGGYTF	TGTGCCAGCAGCTTTAGTCCGGGACAGGGGGGCGGCTACACCTTC	TRBV7-9	TRBJ1-2	-	TRBD1
CASSKTTQSYEQYF	TGTGCCAGCAGCAAAACGACACAGTCCTACGAGCAGTACTTC	TRBV21-1	TRBJ2-7	-	-